These 31 T cell receptor beta chains share one sample of origin, sequenced in a study of regulatory T cells in long-lasting Graves disease. The time point: newly diagnosed GD, antithyroid drugs for less than 3 months. PBMC RNA served as the TCR library source. Assembly of TCR beta libraries relied on iRepertoire HTBI primers together with Arm-PCR of CDR3 regions. TCRdb re-called the multiplex PCR reads through MiXCR, storing one row per CDR3 protein. This sample has about 430,000 distinct CDR3 sequences; approximately 15% occur once, and the top ten carry around 7.6%. The same data also went into a second study, on T cells in Graves' hyperthyroidism and ophthalmopathy.

Sequences were derived from peripheral blood mononuclear cells (PBMCs), sampled at new diagnosis, from a patient treated with antithyroid drugs. The receptors derive from a woman aged 40 to 50 with Graves disease.

This clonotype was recorded at least ten times. The gene calls are TRBV2 and TRBJ1-2, with a weak D call TRBD1 (5 bases). The ends were cut back, 7 bases at V and 8 bases at J, with 20 bases in the middle. Germline CDR1 and CDR2: SNHLY and FYNNEI. The CDR3 loop spans 14 amino acids. The CDR3 sequence is CASNSARAPGGYTF. The CDR3 nucleotides are TGTGCCAGCAACTCCGCCAGGGCCCCTGGAGGCTACACCTTC.

The table lists this clonotype with many counts. The chain is built from TRBV6-2 or TRBV6-3 and TRBJ2-7; tentative D call: TRBD2 (5 bases). V lost 9 bases and J 5 bases, leaving 14 bases between the germline ends. The CDR3 totals 12 residues. CDR1 is MNHEY, CDR2 SVGEGT, per germline. The CDR3 coding sequence is TGTGCCAGTGGACTCAGTCCACACGAGCAGTACTTC. It is translated as CASGLSPHEQYF.

This clonotype was picked up many times. The chain couples TRBV11-3 to TRBJ2-1, with 8 bases lining up with TRBD1. The CDR3 sequence is 13 residues long. Germline trimming cut 3 bases from V and 13 bases from J; bases unmatched to any gene: 8. Per germline, CDR1 SGHNT and CDR2 YENEEA. Here the CDR3 DNA reads TGTGCCAGCAGCTTCACGACAGGGGTTGATCAGTTCTTC. Its protein product is CASSFTTGVDQFF.

This clonotype was found many times. The chain is built from TRBV11-3 and TRBJ1-6; D possibly corresponds to TRBD1 (6 bases). This CDR3 spans 14 amino acids. Germline CDR1 SGHNT, CDR2 YENEEA. V was trimmed by 2 bases and J by 10 bases, leaving 12 bases between them. CDR3 protein: CASSLLRGGSPLHF. As DNA, the CDR3 is TGTGCCAGCAGCTTACTCAGGGGCGGGTCACCCCTCCACTTT.

The V and J genes are TRBV20-1 and TRBJ2-7; no definite D call. Germline CDR1 is DFQATT and CDR2 is SNEGSKA (reference sequence). Deletions cut 6 bases from V and 4 bases from J, with 13 bases between. The CDR3 covers 12 residues. CDR3: CSAERSGYEQYF. CDR3 bases: TGCAGTGCCGAGAGGAGTGGGTACGAGCAGTACTTC.

Notes on this clonotype: This could be a read error, since a much larger clone is one nucleotide away. The rearrangement uses TRBV7-2 and TRBJ2-1; TRBD2 matches 8 bases. The CDR3 runs to 17 residues. Trimming cost V 5 bases and J 6 bases; bases outside gene matches: 15. CDR1 and CDR2 (germline): SGHTA, FQGNSA. The CDR3 region has the DNA TGTGCCAGCAGCACCCCTGTGGGTAGCGGGAAAGGCAATGAGCAGTTCTTC. Residues: CASSTPVGSGKGNEQFF.

This clonotype has more than one count but fewer than ten. The CDR3, as DNA: TGTGCCAGCAGCCAAGGTTGGCTAAGCGGGAGGAAACGGACAGATACGCAGTATTTT. It encodes CASSQGWLSGRKRTDTQYF. V and J are TRBV4-2 and TRBJ2-3; 9 bases fit TRBD2. V was clipped by 1 base and J by 3 bases; unmatched bases: 14. The CDR3 loop spans 19 amino acids. The germline V gene encodes CDR1 LGHNA and CDR2 YNFKEQ.

This clonotype was seen many times. The chain links TRBV28 to TRBJ2-7; weak D call: TRBD1 (5 bases). V dropped 3 bases and J dropped 5 bases, with 14 bases sitting between them. The CDR3 is 14 amino acids. Germline values: CDR1 MDHEN, CDR2 SYDVKM. CDR3 sequence reads: CASSFRRVNDEQYF. In DNA form, the CDR3 reads TGTGCCAGCAGTTTTCGCAGGGTTAACGACGAGCAGTACTTC.

This clonotype was counted ten times or more. The chain employs TRBV29-1 and TRBJ2-7, with D unresolved. V was cut by 1 base and J by 2 bases, with 21 bases left in between. This CDR3 has 17 amino acids. Looked up from germline, CDR1 is SQVTM and CDR2 is ANQGSEA. Here the CDR3 reads CSVEVGPSRKLTYEQYF. In DNA, the CDR3 is TGCAGCGTTGAAGTGGGCCCCTCTAGGAAGCTAACCTACGAGCAGTACTTC.

Only one count was recorded for this clonotype. This rearrangement joins TRBV14 to TRBJ1-2, with D possibly being TRBD1 (5 bases). Trimming left V 4 bases short and J 3 bases short, with 15 bases between. Germline lookup yields CDR1 SGHDN and CDR2 FVKESK. This CDR3 has 15 residues. The CDR3 DNA sequence: TGTGCCAGCAGCCCAAGATCTGGGGGGGACTATGGCTACACCTTC. Protein product: CASSPRSGGDYGYTF.

This clonotype has ten or more counts. The chain combines TRBV20-1 with TRBJ1-2; a weak D match, TRBD1 (6 bases). This CDR3 contains 14 residues. Germline-derived CDR1 and CDR2 are DFQATT and SNEGSKA (reference sequence). V was shortened by 1 base and J by 4 bases, with 13 bases between the two germline ends. The DNA of the CDR3 is TGCAGTGCTAGAGGAGTTGGAGGGGGCTATGGCTACACCTTC. Amino acids: CSARGVGGGYGYTF.

This clonotype was seen at least ten times. This chain joins TRBV27 and TRBJ2-1, with 12 positions matching TRBD2. The CDR3 is 17 residues long. Unmatched junction bases numbered 10, after V lost 6 bases and J lost 4 bases. In germline, CDR1 is MNHEY, CDR2 SMNVEV (reference sequence). The CDR3 DNA is TGTGCCAGCAGCCCAATACCCGGGACTAGCGGGTACAATGAGCAGTTCTTC. Its translation: CASSPIPGTSGYNEQFF.

This clonotype was found once. The genes are TRBV10-3 and TRBJ2-7; perhaps TRBD2 as D (5 bases). Trimming left V 10 bases short and J 5 bases short, with 24 bases between. The CDR3 totals 15 residues. The germline V gene has CDR1 ENHRY and CDR2 SYGVKD. The CDR3 here is CASRSKEADLNEQYF. The CDR3 DNA reads as TGTGCCAGCCGGTCGAAAGAAGCGGACCTTAACGAGCAGTACTTC.

The count of this clonotype is one. The chain carries TRBV11-2 and TRBJ2-7; TRBD1 is a possible D gene (6 bases). The CDR3 is 14 amino acids. CDR1 is SGHAT and CDR2 is FQNNGV in the germline V gene. The V end lost 2 bases, the J end lost 4 bases, and 12 bases lay between the germline ends. The CDR3 bases are TGTGCCAGCAGCTTAATGGTACAGGGATACGAGCAGTACTTC. As protein: CASSLMVQGYEQYF.

This clonotype was found many times. The chain links TRBV12-3 or TRBV12-4 to TRBJ2-3; 7 bases agree with TRBD2. V was pared by 1 base and J by 9 bases, with 4 bases of the junction left unmatched. The CDR3 totals 13 residues. The CDR3 protein is CASSLVAGDTQYF. The CDR3, as DNA: TGTGCCAGCAGTTTAGTTGCGGGAGACACGCAGTATTTT.

In the case of this clonotype: A far larger clone differs by one base, so this is likely a read error. The chain combines TRBV9 with TRBJ1-6; the match to TRBD1 covers 7 bases. V trimming: 7 bases; J trimming: 11 bases; junction bases outside the gene matches: 18. The CDR3 totals 16 residues. Germline CDR1 is SGDLS and CDR2 is YYNGEE. The CDR3 DNA follows: TGTGCCAGCGCCAGGGACAGTATGGCCGTCGGTCCACCCCTCCACTTT. Its protein is CASARDSMAVGPPLHF.

This clonotype appeared a few times. The chain recombines TRBV7-2 with TRBJ2-1, with D possibly being TRBD2 (6 bases). Germline V CDR1 and CDR2: SGHTA, FQGNSA. The V gene lost 3 bases and the J gene lost 3 bases, with 12 bases spanning the gap. This CDR3 region has 15 residues. CDR3 nucleotide sequence: TGTGCCAGCAGCTTCACCGGGACTGTCTACAATGAGCAGTTCTTC. Translating it yields CASSFTGTVYNEQFF.

This clonotype has ten or more counts. The chain combines TRBV11-3 with TRBJ1-2; D not certain. The CDR3 contains 16 residues. V lost 0 bases to trimming and J lost 4 bases, with 15 bases between them. Germline-derived CDR1 and CDR2 are SGHNT and YENEEA. This CDR3 is CASSLDLGDTRYGYTF. CDR3 coding DNA: TGTGCCAGCAGCTTAGATCTAGGAGACACCCGCTATGGCTACACCTTC.

The chain has TRBV29-1 and TRBJ2-7; D is undetermined. This CDR3 comprises 13 residues. Germline V gene lookup returns CDR1 SQVTM and CDR2 ANQGSEA. The V gene lost 4 bases and the J gene lost 6 bases, with 16 bases spanning the gap. The CDR3 loop reads CSVGWVSLGEQYF. CDR3 nucleotide sequence: TGCAGCGTTGGTTGGGTATCTCTGGGCGAGCAGTACTTC.

This clonotype was detected many times. At one end the junction does not follow the germline gene, possibly because of a read error. The chain joins TRBV2 to TRBJ2-3, with TRBD2 matching 11 bases. Germline loops: CDR1 SNHLY, CDR2 FYNNEI. This CDR3 region has 16 residues. The chain's CDR3 is CAGSPAGTSGLDTQYF. The CDR3 nucleotides read TGTGCCGGCAGCCCTGCCGGGACTAGCGGTCTAGATACGCAGTATTTT.

This clonotype was found many times. The chain uses TRBV12-3 or TRBV12-4 and TRBJ1-4, with D tentatively TRBD1 (6 bases). V was pared by 7 bases and J by 7 bases, with 19 bases between. The CDR3 has 15 amino acids. The CDR3 is CASTGLTGRSEKLFF. CDR3 nucleotide sequence: TGTGCCAGCACCGGACTAACAGGGAGGTCTGAAAAACTGTTTTTT.

This clonotype has at least ten counts. This rearrangement joins TRBV7-8 to TRBJ2-1; TRBD2 might be the D (5 bases). V lost 0 bases and J 4 bases, leaving 19 bases between the germline ends. The CDR3 runs to 18 residues. Germline CDR1 reads SGHVS; CDR2 reads FQNEAQ. The CDR3 sequence: CASSLASGRQGHYNEQFF. DNA of the CDR3: TGTGCCAGCAGCTTAGCGTCGGGGAGACAAGGGCATTACAATGAGCAGTTCTTC.

The table lists this clonotype with many counts. The chain uses TRBV5-6 and TRBJ2-2, with a possible D match to TRBD2 (6 bases). Germline CDR1 and CDR2: SGHDT and YYEEEE. The CDR3 spans 16 residues. V was pared by 4 bases and J by 5 bases, with 18 bases between. The CDR3 sequence is CASSAFGTRRTGELFF. The CDR3 DNA is TGTGCCAGCAGCGCATTCGGGACTCGAAGGACCGGGGAGCTGTTTTTT. Using reference TRBV5-6 and TRBJ2-2 for the parts outside the CDR3, the full variable domain is DAGVTQSPTHLIKTRGQQVTLRCSPKSGHDTVSWYQQALGQGPQFIFQYYEEEERQRGNFPDRFSGHQFPNYSSELNVNALLLGDSALYLCASSAFGTRRTGELFFGEGSRLTVL.

This clonotype has ten or more counts. The chain is built from TRBV12-3 or TRBV12-4 and TRBJ1-2; 12 positions match TRBD1. After removal of 1 base from V and 7 bases from J, the junction contained 4 bases not matched to a gene. CDR3 length: 15 amino acids. The CDR3 is CASSLGGQGASGYTF. The DNA for the CDR3 is TGTGCCAGCAGTTTAGGGGGACAGGGGGCATCTGGCTACACCTTC.

The genes are TRBV19 and TRBJ1-1; no firm D call. Germline lookup yields CDR1 LNHDA and CDR2 SQIVND (reference sequence). This CDR3 has 14 amino acids. V lost 4 bases to trimming and J lost 0 bases, with 9 bases between them. The CDR3 region is CASSKHLLNTEAFF. The DNA for the CDR3 is TGTGCCAGTAGTAAGCACCTCTTGAACACTGAAGCTTTCTTT.

This clonotype was counted at least ten times. The chain links TRBV7-9 to TRBJ2-7, with D unresolved. The CDR3 sequence is 14 residues long. V lost 3 bases and J lost 2, with 11 bases in between. Germline lookup yields CDR1 SEHNR and CDR2 FQNEAQ (reference sequence). CDR3 bases: TGTGCCAGCAGCTTCGGCCAGACCGCCTACGAGCAGTACTTC. Amino acids: CASSFGQTAYEQYF.

This clonotype was detected many times. The V call is TRBV7-9, the J call TRBJ2-3; 9 bases match TRBD2. The germline V gene has CDR1 SEHNR and CDR2 FQNEAQ (reference sequence). The CDR3 has 16 residues. J lost 1 base, V lost 2 bases, and 4 bases had no gene match. In DNA, the CDR3 is TGTGCCAGCAGCTTATTAGCGGGAGTCGGCACAGATACGCAGTATTTT. Amino acids: CASSLLAGVGTDTQYF.

This clonotype showed up many times. The gene calls are TRBV2 and TRBJ1-1; TRBD1 might be the D (5 bases). CDR3 size: 13 residues. In germline, CDR1 is SNHLY, CDR2 FYNNEI. The V end lost 10 bases, the J end lost 0 bases, and 12 bases lay between the germline ends. CDR3 loop: CATSWDLNTEAFF. DNA for the CDR3: TGTGCCACCTCTTGGGACTTGAACACTGAAGCTTTCTTT.

The chain combines TRBV7-6 with TRBJ2-3; unclear D gene. Deletions cut 5 bases from V and 6 bases from J, with 9 bases between. Per the germline V gene, CDR1 is SGHVS and CDR2 is FNYEAQ. The CDR3 runs 12 residues. In DNA form, the CDR3 reads TGTGCCAGCAGCCAACCGAACGATACGCAGTATTTT. It encodes CASSQPNDTQYF. Looking up the rest from reference TRBV7-6 and TRBJ2-3 gives the full variable domain: GAGVSQSPRYKVTKRGQDVALRCDPISGHVSLYWYRQALGQGPEFLTYFNYEAQQDKSGLPNDRFSAERPEGSISTLTIQRTEQRDSAMYRCASSQPNDTQYFGPGTRLTVL.

CDR3 DNA sequence: TGTGCCAGCAGCTTATACCGGGAGGGGGAGGAGACCCAGTACTTC. Amino acids: CASSLYREGEETQYF. The J gene is TRBJ2-5, the V gene TRBV11-3; TRBD2 matches at 8 bases. CDR1 and CDR2 (germline): SGHNT, YENEEA. The CDR3 totals 15 residues. Trimming cost V 2 bases and J 5 bases; bases outside gene matches: 7. The full variable domain, with the rest looked up from reference TRBV11-3 and TRBJ2-5, is EAGVVQSPRYKIIEKKQPVAFWCNPISGHNTLYWYLQNLGQGPELLIRYENEEAVDDSQLPKDRFSAERLKGVDSTLKIQPAELGDSAVYLCASSLYREGEETQYFGPGTRLLVL.

Note on this clonotype: A much larger clone differs from this one at a single base, so this may be a read error. The chain joins TRBV27 to TRBJ2-5, with D possibly TRBD2 on 5 matching bases. Gene TRBJ2-3 matches the end of the DNA better, so the J call may be wrong. CDR1 is MNHEY and CDR2 is SMNVEV in the germline V gene (reference sequence). CDR3 length: 15 residues. This CDR3 is CASSLSVGSGNTQYF. The CDR3 DNA is TGTGCCAGCAGCCTATCGGTGGGAAGCGGTAATACGCAGTATTTT.